Here is one T cell receptor (beta chain) with its context. Its matching antigen is unknown. All donors comprised healthy Caucasians. The data originate from a study of identical twins. Template switching, a step in the protocol, added a universal primer site, and cDNA carried unique molecular identifiers. One entry per CDR3 protein, called by TCRdb with MiXCR from the 5' RACE reads. The sample shows some 500,000 distinct CDR3 sequences, 14% of them seen only once. Study-level points and caveats: A lower insertion count was a feature of abundant cord blood beta clonotypes, with no such feature in memory repertoires.

Looked up from germline, CDR1 is SQVTM and CDR2 is ANQGSEA. Trimming pared 4 bases from V and 0 bases from J, leaving 7 bases between. The CDR3 length is 13 residues. This sample was also put to use in a study of yellow fever vaccine responses in identical twins.

The chain carries TRBV29-1 and TRBJ2-1, with D uncertain. The specimen was CD4+ T cells sorted from blood. The TCR originated in a woman younger than 30 in good health. The CDR3 protein is CSVGENSYNEQFF. The DNA of the CDR3 is TGCAGCGTTGGGGAAAACTCCTACAATGAGCAGTTCTTC.